The rows below give T cell receptor beta chains drawn from one sample of a study of T cells after yellow fever vaccination. One entry per CDR3 protein results from TCRdb running MiXCR on the 5' RACE reads. This table has about 320,000 distinct CDR3 sequences, around 4.3% appearing once. Sequences were derived from PBMCs, sampled 15 days after the yellow fever booster vaccination. These receptors originate from a man aged 18 to 29 who received the YFV17D yellow fever vaccine. CDR3s include the opening cysteine and the closing phenylalanine or tryptophan. The order of the fields is J gene, V gene, CDR3 protein.

j_call: TRBJ2-7
v_call: TRBV7-9
cdr3_aa: CASSSTDKGQGLLEQYF

j_call: TRBJ1-6
v_call: TRBV5-6
cdr3_aa: CASSLERGVSPLHF

j_call: TRBJ1-6
v_call: TRBV15
cdr3_aa: CATSALMGSPLHF

j_call: TRBJ1-1
v_call: TRBV5-1
cdr3_aa: CASSLESGPNTEAFF

j_call: TRBJ2-7
v_call: TRBV7-2
cdr3_aa: CASSTGQGTEQYF

j_call: TRBJ2-3
v_call: TRBV7-3
cdr3_aa: CASSPLGGLPDTQYF

j_call: TRBJ2-1
v_call: TRBV7-6
cdr3_aa: CASSLVTSGLYNEQFF

j_call: TRBJ2-7
v_call: TRBV5-4
cdr3_aa: CASSLGGQWLYEQYF

j_call: TRBJ1-4
v_call: TRBV20-1
cdr3_aa: CSAPTRQSEKLFF

j_call: TRBJ2-5
v_call: TRBV7-2
cdr3_aa: CASSLEGIQYF

j_call: TRBJ1-4
v_call: TRBV6-5
cdr3_aa: CASSLGLEEKLFF

j_call: TRBJ2-2
v_call: TRBV5-1
cdr3_aa: CASSIGQGVMAGELFF

j_call: TRBJ1-2
v_call: TRBV7-2
cdr3_aa: CASSIDRGDGYTF

j_call: TRBJ2-5
v_call: TRBV7-2
cdr3_aa: CASSPLTGNQETQYF

j_call: TRBJ2-7
v_call: TRBV5-4
cdr3_aa: CASSLPMSYEQYF

j_call: TRBJ1-4
v_call: TRBV7-9
cdr3_aa: CASSLAADPLNEKLFF

j_call: TRBJ1-6
v_call: TRBV7-2
cdr3_aa: CASSQRDRGTLHF

j_call: TRBJ2-3
v_call: TRBV4-3
cdr3_aa: CASSQAAGSTDTQYF